This T cell receptor (beta chain) was obtained from a study of blood T cell repertoires in COVID-19. Study background: T cells, B-cell-depleted T cells, or PBMCs supplied cDNA or gDNA.

Trimming removed 5 bases from V and 0 bases from J, with 8 bases in between. The CDR3 is made up of 14 amino acids. Germline CDR1 SGHNT, CDR2 YYREEE (reference sequence). Per the study methods: Reference gene primer amplification gave nucleated cell count estimates. The method was immunoSEQ multiplex PCR; TCRdb's version includes in-frame clones alone and lacks a portion of them. Clone size and the V and J calls come from that table; the DNA yielded D and trimming. Here the sample spans about 320,000 clones, approximately 90% being singletons. The source is a woman aged 25 to 45 with COVID-19, enrolled during active disease. Sequencing was performed on peripheral blood. The chain combines TRBV5-4 with TRBJ1-4, with unresolved D. CDR3 in DNA: TGTGCCAGCAGTTCCTTTGCAACTAATGAAAAACTGTTTTTT. This encodes CASSSFATNEKLFF.